These 11 T cell receptor beta chains were all obtained from the same sample, sequenced in a study of blood T cell repertoires in COVID-19. Clones were sequenced by immunoSEQ multiplex PCR, and TCRdb holds only the in-frame ones, with some missing. The table records fewer than 350,000 clones, 90% of them present only once. The sequenced material came from PBMCs or T cells enriched from blood (not recorded which). Receptors were obtained from a woman between 18 and 29 years old with acute COVID-19.

The chain links TRBV2 to TRBJ1-2; D is perhaps TRBD1 (6 bases). CDR3 length equals 13 residues. The V gene lost 10 bases and the J gene lost 4 bases, with 16 bases spanning the gap. Germline V lookup: CDR1 SNHLY, CDR2 FYNNEI. The CDR3 DNA sequence: TGTGCCACCGGGGGGGGGCGAGGCTATGGCTACACCTTC. It yields the protein CATGGGRGYGYTF.

J is TRBJ2-7 and V is TRBV3-1 (or the pseudogene TRBV3-2); maybe TRBD2 (6 bases). Trimming cost V 2 bases and J 5 bases, with 10 bases left between them. Germline assignment: CDR1 LGHDT and CDR2 YNNKEL (reference sequence). The CDR3 runs 13 residues. CDR3 protein: CASSQTSNNEQYF. CDR3 coding DNA: TGTGCCAGCAGCCAAACTAGCAACAACGAGCAGTACTTC.

The gene calls are TRBV6-5 and TRBJ2-3; TRBD1 matches 9 bases. The length of the CDR3 is 14 residues. J was trimmed by 7 bases and V by 6 bases; bases with no gene match: 8. Germline CDR1 is MNHEY and CDR2 is SVGAGI. The CDR3 protein is CASRQGAFLNTQYF. The CDR3 DNA follows: TGTGCCAGCAGACAGGGGGCTTTTTTGAATACGCAGTATTTT.

On this clone itself: The germline gene is not matched at one end of the junction; a read error may be the cause. This same CDR3 is encoded by further DNA sequences in the sample. The V and J genes are TRBV6-1 and TRBJ2-5; the match to TRBD1 covers 7 bases. This CDR3 region has 14 residues. Germline-derived CDR1 and CDR2 are MNHNS and SASEGT. The DNA for the CDR3 is TGTGCCAGCAGCGAAGACAGGGTACGAGAGACCCAGTACTTC. It yields the protein CASSEDRVRETQYF.

This clone showed up just once. The gene calls are TRBV15 and TRBJ1-5; weak D call: TRBD1 (5 bases). The CDR3 runs 15 residues. CDR1 and CDR2 (germline): LNHNV, YYDKDF (reference sequence). The ends were cut back, 5 bases at V and 7 bases at J, with 18 bases in the middle. Written as DNA, the CDR3 is TGTGCCACCAGCTCCGGGCTCCAGGGTAGACAGCCCCAGCATTTT. Its translation: CATSSGLQGRQPQHF.

This clone appeared a single time. This rearrangement joins TRBV28 to TRBJ2-2, with 9 bases fitting TRBD1. This CDR3 is 20 amino acids long. CDR1 MDHEN and CDR2 SYDVKM come from the germline V gene. V dropped 8 bases and J dropped 0; count of bases not matched to a gene: 19. The CDR3 sequence: CASGFERGQGAFANTGELFF. The CDR3 DNA is TGTGCCAGCGGATTCGAAAGGGGACAGGGAGCCTTCGCGAACACCGGGGAGCTGTTTTTT.

This chain uses TRBV5-4 with TRBJ2-5, with D maybe TRBD2 (6 bases). The CDR3 contains 15 residues. CDR1 and CDR2 from the germline V gene are SGHNT and YYREEE (reference sequence). V dropped 2 bases and J dropped 2 bases, with 13 bases sitting between them. The CDR3 nucleotides read TGTGCCAGCAGCTTTGGCGGGGCGGAACAAGAGACCCAGTACTTC. Translated, it gives CASSFGGAEQETQYF.

The chain uses TRBV11-2 and TRBJ2-3; 9 nucleotides match TRBD1. Trimming took 8 bases from V and 2 from J; bases not matched to a gene: 8. Germline CDR1 is SGHAT and CDR2 is FQNNGV. The length of the CDR3 is 15 residues. DNA of the CDR3: TGTGCCAGCCAAATAGACAGGGGGACCACAGATACGCAGTATTTT. This encodes CASQIDRGTTDTQYF.

This clone was seen a handful of times. The chain joins TRBV27 to TRBJ2-7; possibly TRBD2 for D (5 bases). This CDR3 has 13 amino acids. Germline lookup yields CDR1 MNHEY and CDR2 SMNVEV (reference sequence). The ends were cut back, 1 base at V and 6 bases at J, with 10 bases in the middle. The CDR3 here is CASSLFPGSEQYF. CDR3 DNA: TGTGCCAGCAGTTTATTTCCGGGATCCGAGCAGTACTTC.

Regarding this clone: Other DNA variants within this sample encode the same CDR3. J is TRBJ1-5 and V is TRBV27; 8 bases align to TRBD1. CDR3 length: 15 amino acids. Germline loops: CDR1 MNHEY, CDR2 SMNVEV (reference sequence). V lost 6 bases to trimming and J lost 4 bases; unmatched junction nucleotides: 8. DNA for the CDR3: TGTGCCAGCAGCTCTGGACAGGGTGGGAATCAGCCCCAGCATTTT. It encodes CASSSGQGGNQPQHF.

The chain joins TRBV10-3 to TRBJ1-2; the D is unclear. Germline CDR1 and CDR2: ENHRY and SYGVKD. Trimming pared 6 bases from V and 2 bases from J, leaving 10 bases between. The CDR3 covers 13 residues. The CDR3: CAISEGRNYGYTF. The CDR3, as DNA: TGTGCCATCAGCGAGGGCAGGAACTATGGCTACACCTTC.